The 16 T cell receptor beta chains below were found in one sample sequenced in a study of T-cell reconstitution after alpha-beta-depleted transplantation in children. This sample's TCRbeta library carried unique molecular identifier barcodes. TCRdb reanalysed the PCR reads using MiXCR and keeps one entry per CDR3 protein. This table has under 750,000 distinct CDR3 sequences, roughly 23% appearing once. Material: PBMCs, mostly from graft donor cells, obtained 360 days after TCRalphabeta/CD19-depleted stem cell transplant. The origin of the receptors is a boy younger than two who had a stem cell transplant for acute myeloid leukemia, so the T cells may come from the graft donor.

Only a few counts were recorded for this clonotype. This chain uses TRBV20-1 with TRBJ2-7; D possibly corresponds to TRBD2 (6 bases). The CDR3 covers 11 residues. V shed 3 bases and J shed 9 bases, with 12 bases lying between them. Per germline, CDR1 DFQATT and CDR2 SNEGSKA (reference sequence). The CDR3 region has the DNA TGCAGTGCTAGGGGGGACGGGGGGCAGTACGTC. As protein: CSARGDGGQYV.

This clonotype has at least ten counts. The genes are TRBV5-1 and TRBJ2-5; maybe TRBD1 (5 bases). Between the trimmed V and J ends, which lost 4 bases and 2 bases, there was a span of 12 bases. Looked up from germline, CDR1 is SGHRS and CDR2 is YFSETQ. The CDR3 has 14 residues. CDR3 bases: TGCGCCAGCAGCGGACCGACAGATCAAGAGACCCAGTACTTC. Residues: CASSGPTDQETQYF.

J is TRBJ2-7 and V is TRBV5-1; no clear D. The germline CDR1 and CDR2 sequences are SGHRS and YFSETQ. The CDR3 length is 14 residues. The V and J ends lost 2 bases and 2 bases respectively, with 11 bases between them. Here the CDR3 reads CASSFGRPPYEQYF. The CDR3 DNA reads TGCGCCAGCAGCTTCGGCAGGCCGCCCTACGAGCAGTACTTC.

To note about this clonotype: Given a much more abundant clone one base away, this may be a read error. This rearrangement joins TRBV10-3 to TRBJ2-7; D is ambiguous. Germline CDR1 ENHRY, CDR2 SYGVKD. Trimming cost V 0 bases and J 4 bases, with 7 bases left between them. This CDR3 spans 13 amino acids. The CDR3 spells CAISESPSYEQYF. As DNA, the CDR3 is TGTGCCATCAGTGAGTCCCCCAGTTACGAGCAGTACTTC.

This clonotype showed up just a few times. The chain uses TRBV4-1 and TRBJ2-2; TRBD1 agrees at 10 bases. The CDR3 has 18 residues. With V trimmed by 3 bases and J by 3 bases, 10 bases remained unmatched. Germline V gene lookup returns CDR1 MGHRA and CDR2 YSYEKL. CDR3 DNA: TGCGCCAGCAGCCATCAAACCAGGACAGGGGGGGACACCGGGGAGCTGTTTTTT. Translated: CASSHQTRTGGDTGELFF.

V gene TRBV20-1 combines with J gene TRBJ2-7; 7 nucleotides line up with TRBD1. Trimming removed 0 bases from V and 6 bases from J; junction bases left unmatched: 11. From germline, CDR1 is DFQATT and CDR2 SNEGSKA (reference sequence). There are 15 residues in the CDR3. DNA for the CDR3: TGCAGTGCTAGAGATCCAGGGGGACGGAGTTCCGAGCAGTACTTC. This sequence encodes CSARDPGGRSSEQYF.

This clonotype occurred many times. The V call is TRBV20-1, the J call TRBJ2-4; TRBD1 aligns across 7 bases. CDR1 is DFQATT and CDR2 is SNEGSKA in the germline V gene (reference sequence). V shed 0 bases, J shed 3 bases, and the junction held 2 bases outside the gene matches. The CDR3 is 14 amino acids. CDR3 nucleotides: TGCAGTGCTAGAGACCGGGACAGCAAAAACATTCAGTACTTC. Translating it yields CSARDRDSKNIQYF.

The CDR3 region has the DNA TGTGCCATCAGTGAGTCGCAGGGACCCTACGAGCAGTACGTC. It translates to CAISESQGPYEQYV. J is TRBJ2-7 and V is TRBV10-3, with D perhaps matching TRBD1 or TRBD2 (5 bases each). The CDR3 sequence is 14 residues long. V lost 0 bases, J lost 2 bases, and 8 bases lay in between. Germline lookup yields CDR1 ENHRY and CDR2 SYGVKD.

The chain employs TRBV21-1 and TRBJ2-3; TRBD1, the table's D call, lacks a check against the DNA. TRBV21-1 is shown as a pseudogene. This CDR3 has 20 residues. The CDR3 coding sequence is TGTGCCAGCAGCAAGCCCCCCTCGGACAGGGGAGACAGGAGCACAGATACGCAGTATTTT. Its protein product is CASSKPPSDRGDRSTDTQYF.

The table lists this clonotype with many counts. The rearrangement joins TRBV9 to TRBJ2-2, with D possibly being TRBD1 or TRBD2 (5 bases each). Germline V CDR1 and CDR2: SGDLS, YYNGEE. The CDR3 totals 15 residues. Deletions cut 2 bases from V and 5 bases from J, with 13 bases between. The CDR3 bases are TGTGCCAGCAGCGTCTGGGGGATGGCTACCGGGGAGCTGTTTTTT. Amino acid sequence: CASSVWGMATGELFF.

At least ten counts were recorded for this clonotype. V usage is TRBV6-5 and J usage is TRBJ1-1; 9 positions match TRBD1. The CDR3 is made up of 17 amino acids. Germline loops: CDR1 MNHEY, CDR2 SVGAGI. Trimming took 4 bases from V and 4 from J; bases not matched to a gene: 13. CDR3 loop: CASSFFPGQGTPTEAFF. The CDR3 nucleotides read TGTGCCAGCAGTTTCTTCCCGGGACAGGGAACTCCCACTGAAGCTTTCTTT.

This clonotype was counted many times. This rearrangement joins TRBV11-2 to TRBJ2-7, with TRBD2 as a possible D gene (5 bases). The CDR3 consists of 14 residues. Germline CDR1 SGHAT, CDR2 FQNNGV. V lost 5 bases, J lost 3 bases, and 14 bases lay in between. CDR3 nucleotides: TGTGCCAGCAGCCCTAACCCTGAGGGCTACGAGCAGTACGTC. Translating it yields CASSPNPEGYEQYV.

This clonotype was picked up many times. The V gene is TRBV6-2 or TRBV6-3, the J gene TRBJ1-2; D uncertain. Germline CDR1 MNHEY, CDR2 SVGEGT. The CDR3 extends over 11 amino acids. Trimming removed 4 bases from V and 8 bases from J, with 8 bases in between. CDR3 in DNA: TGTGCCAGCAGTTTAGGAGCGGGCTACACCTTC. Its protein product is CASSLGAGYTF.

This clonotype appeared many times. This rearrangement joins TRBV4-3 to TRBJ2-1, with no clear D. This CDR3 has 18 residues. V lost 0 bases and J lost 0, with 15 bases in between. Per the germline V gene, CDR1 is LGHNA and CDR2 is YSLEER. The CDR3 region has the DNA TGCGCCAGCAGCCAAGAGCGGAGAGACCGTAGCTCCTACAATGAGCAGTTCTTC. It encodes CASSQERRDRSSYNEQFF.

The chain employs TRBV6-5 and TRBJ2-3; D gene unclear. Trimming took off 0 bases at V and 2 bases at J, with 6 bases between the two ends. CDR1 is MNHEY, CDR2 SVGAGI, per germline. This CDR3 is built from 14 residues. CDR3 nucleotide sequence: TGTGCCAGCAGTTACTCTACGACCACAGATACGCAGTATTTT. Translating it yields CASSYSTTTDTQYF.

Concerning this clonotype itself: A read error may explain this, as a much larger clone is one base away. This chain uses TRBV27 with TRBJ1-4; D remains ambiguous. The CDR3 runs to 15 residues. Trimming removed 5 bases from V and 7 bases from J, with 17 bases in between. Looked up from germline, CDR1 is MNHEY and CDR2 is SMNVEV (reference sequence). The CDR3 DNA reads TGTGCCAGCAGTCCTTGGGCCAATGGGAGTGAAAAACTGTTTTTT. Protein product: CASSPWANGSEKLFF.